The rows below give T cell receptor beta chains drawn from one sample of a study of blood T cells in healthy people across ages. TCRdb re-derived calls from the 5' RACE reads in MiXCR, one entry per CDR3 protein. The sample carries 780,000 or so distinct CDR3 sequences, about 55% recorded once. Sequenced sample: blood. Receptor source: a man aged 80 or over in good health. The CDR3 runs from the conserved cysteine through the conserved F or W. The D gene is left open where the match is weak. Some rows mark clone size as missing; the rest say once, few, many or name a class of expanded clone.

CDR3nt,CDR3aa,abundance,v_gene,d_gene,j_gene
TGTGCCATCGGGTTTATCCCGAAGACTAGCGGTTACTACAATGAGCAGTACTTC,CAIGFIPKTSGYYNEQYF,.,TRBV10-3,TRBD2,TRBJ2-5
TGCAGCGTTACCGGACGACTGAACTCCTACGAGCAGTACTTC,CSVTGRLNSYEQYF,few,TRBV29-1,.,TRBJ2-7
TGCAGCGTTGAACTGGGCCTTTACAATGAGCAGTTCTTC,CSVELGLYNEQFF,few,TRBV29-1,.,TRBJ2-1
TGCAGCGTAAAGTTGTCCGAGTCCTATGGCTACACCTTC,CSVKLSESYGYTF,.,TRBV29-1,.,TRBJ1-2
TGTGCCAGCAGCCAAACTGGGACTAGCGGCCGCGGGGAGCAGTTCTTC,CASSQTGTSGRGEQFF,.,TRBV14,TRBD2,TRBJ2-1
TGCAGTGCTAGAGACGGGAGGAGGCCCGATCCTAACTACGAGCAGTACTTC,CSARDGRRPDPNYEQYF,.,TRBV20-1,TRBD2,TRBJ2-7
TGTGCCAGCAGCTTCATAAGGGGGCGAGAGACCCAGTACTTC,CASSFIRGRETQYF,few,TRBV7-9,TRBD1,TRBJ2-5
TGTGCCAGCTCAGATAACTATGGCTACACCTTC,CASSDNYGYTF,many,TRBV18,.,TRBJ1-2
TGTGCCAGCAGTTCGTATCGGGGACAGGGGGCTAATCAGCCCCAGCATTTT,CASSSYRGQGANQPQHF,.,TRBV12-3/TRBV12-4,TRBD1,TRBJ1-5
TGTGCCAGCAGCGTATCAGGGGATCACAATGAGCAGTTCTTC,CASSVSGDHNEQFF,many,TRBV9,.,TRBJ2-1
TGCGCCAGCAGCCCAGGAGGGCAGTTCTCTGGGGCCAACGTCCTGACTTTC,CASSPGGQFSGANVLTF,few,TRBV5-1,.,TRBJ2-6
TGCAGTGCTAGAGACAGCGGGAGAGGCAGATACGCGTATTTT,CSARDSGRGRYAYF,.,TRBV20-1,TRBD2,TRBJ2-3
TGTGCCAGCAGCTTAACGCCAGCGGGAGGGTTGGATACGCAGTATTTT,CASSLTPAGGLDTQYF,once,TRBV7-3,TRBD2,TRBJ2-3
TGCAGTGCTAGAGAAAATCGGGACACCCCTAACTATGGCTACACCTTC,CSARENRDTPNYGYTF,.,TRBV20-1,.,TRBJ1-2
TGTGCCAGCAAGGAGCTCGCGGCCTATGGCTACACCTTC,CASKELAAYGYTF,few,TRBV6-2/TRBV6-3,.,TRBJ1-2
TGTGCCAGCAGCCAAGTGGGTCACTACGAGCAGTACTTC,CASSQVGHYEQYF,.,TRBV14,.,TRBJ2-7
TGTGCCACCAGTAGCAAGCGGGAGGTCAAAGAGACCCAGTACTTC,CATSSKREVKETQYF,few,TRBV24-1,TRBD2,TRBJ2-5
TGTGCCACCAGCAGGGGGATGGGGGTCCAATACGAGCAGTACTTC,CATSRGMGVQYEQYF,few,TRBV15,.,TRBJ2-7
TGTGCTAGTGGCCCAGTGCAGGGGAAGCCTCAGCCCCAGCATTTT,CASGPVQGKPQPQHF,.,TRBV12-5,.,TRBJ1-5
TGTGCCAGCAGCGTCGGGACGGACCCCTACGAGCAGTACTTC,CASSVGTDPYEQYF,.,TRBV9,.,TRBJ2-7
TGTGCCATCAGTGAGTCAAGCGGACTTCCCTACGAGCAGTACTTC,CAISESSGLPYEQYF,.,TRBV10-3,.,TRBJ2-7
TGTGCCAGCAGTTACTTAGGGGCAGTGAACACTGAAGCTTTCTTT,CASSYLGAVNTEAFF,.,TRBV6-5,.,TRBJ1-1
TGTGCCAGCAGCCCCGGTCGGGGCGGCTATGGCTACACCTTC,CASSPGRGGYGYTF,few,TRBV5-8,.,TRBJ1-2
TGTGCCAGCAGCTTAAGCAGAACCTCCTACGAGCAGTACTTC,CASSLSRTSYEQYF,.,TRBV7-3,.,TRBJ2-7
TGTGCCAGCAGCCAATGGACGGCTACCTACGAGCAGTACTTC,CASSQWTATYEQYF,.,TRBV3-1,.,TRBJ2-7
TGTGCCAGCAGCTCGCAAACAATTAGCTCCTACGAGCAGTACTTC,CASSSQTISSYEQYF,once,TRBV7-8,.,TRBJ2-7
TGTGCCACTCGGACTGAAATAACTAGGGGCAATGAGCAGTTCTTC,CATRTEITRGNEQFF,.,TRBV2,.,TRBJ2-1
TGTGCCAGCAACCTACAGGGGACCTACGAGCAGTACTTC,CASNLQGTYEQYF,few,TRBV2,TRBD1,TRBJ2-7
TGTGCCAGCAGTACTAGCGCCTACGAGCAGTACTTC,CASSTSAYEQYF,.,TRBV7-2,TRBD2,TRBJ2-7
TGTGCCAGCAGTTTGTTACCCGGACAGGGGTTGAATGAGCAGTTCTTC,CASSLLPGQGLNEQFF,.,TRBV27,TRBD1,TRBJ2-1
TGCAGTGCCAGTAGACAGAGCGGGCAGTACTTC,CSASRQSGQYF,once,TRBV20-1,.,TRBJ2-4
TGTGCCAGCAGCTTAAGCGGAGAGCTGAACACTGAAGCTTTCTTT,CASSLSGELNTEAFF,.,TRBV7-9,.,TRBJ1-1
TGCAGTGCTAGGGGGACTAGTATCTACGAGCAGTACTTC,CSARGTSIYEQYF,.,TRBV20-1,TRBD2,TRBJ2-7
TGTGCCAGCAGCTATGACCATGGCACCGGGGAGCTGTTTTTT,CASSYDHGTGELFF,many,TRBV4-2,.,TRBJ2-2
TGTGCCAGCAGTCCAGGGGGCACGAACACTGAAGCTTTCTTT,CASSPGGTNTEAFF,.,TRBV6-6,TRBD1,TRBJ1-1
TGTGCCACACCTACACAGGGGGCGAATTCACCCCTCCACTTT,CATPTQGANSPLHF,.,TRBV21-1,.,TRBJ1-6
TGTGCCAGCAGCCCCCGGGTGGGACAGGGGGCTTACGGCTACACCTTC,CASSPRVGQGAYGYTF,few,TRBV12-3/TRBV12-4,TRBD1,TRBJ1-2
TGTGCCAGCAGCGTAGGACAGGTGTCCCCTGATGAGCAGTACTTC,CASSVGQVSPDEQYF,.,TRBV9,.,TRBJ2-4
TGCGCCAGCAGCCAAGTTCCCGAGGTAGACAGATACGCGTATTTT,CASSQVPEVDRYAYF,few,TRBV4-1,.,TRBJ2-3
TGTGCCAGCAGTTGGACATATCAGCCCCAGCATTTT,CASSWTYQPQHF,.,TRBV6-2/TRBV6-3,.,TRBJ1-5
TGTGCCAGCAGTTCACAGGGATGGAAAGAGACCCAGTACTTC,CASSSQGWKETQYF,.,TRBV27,.,TRBJ2-5
TGTGCCAGCAGCTTAGTCGGCGGCGGGACCTCTGTGGGGGAGCTGTTTTTT,CASSLVGGGTSVGELFF,.,TRBV7-2,.,TRBJ2-2
TGTGCCAGCAGTTCGGGACCGCCCTCCGAGCAGTACTTC,CASSSGPPSEQYF,.,TRBV6-6,.,TRBJ2-7
TGTGCCATCAGTGAGTCGCAAGTCACGGCAGTTTACAATGAGCAGTTCTTC,CAISESQVTAVYNEQFF,few,TRBV10-3,.,TRBJ2-1
TGTGCCAGCACCACCACGGTAACTACCATCAGCTCCTACGAGCAGTACTTC,CASTTTVTTISSYEQYF,.,TRBV5-6,.,TRBJ2-7
TGCAGCGTTTCAACTAGCGGGAGGCAGTACTTC,CSVSTSGRQYF,few,TRBV29-1,TRBD2,TRBJ2-4
TGTGCCAGCAGGTCTCCCAGGGTTGGTACTGAAGCTTTCTTT,CASRSPRVGTEAFF,.,TRBV28,.,TRBJ1-1